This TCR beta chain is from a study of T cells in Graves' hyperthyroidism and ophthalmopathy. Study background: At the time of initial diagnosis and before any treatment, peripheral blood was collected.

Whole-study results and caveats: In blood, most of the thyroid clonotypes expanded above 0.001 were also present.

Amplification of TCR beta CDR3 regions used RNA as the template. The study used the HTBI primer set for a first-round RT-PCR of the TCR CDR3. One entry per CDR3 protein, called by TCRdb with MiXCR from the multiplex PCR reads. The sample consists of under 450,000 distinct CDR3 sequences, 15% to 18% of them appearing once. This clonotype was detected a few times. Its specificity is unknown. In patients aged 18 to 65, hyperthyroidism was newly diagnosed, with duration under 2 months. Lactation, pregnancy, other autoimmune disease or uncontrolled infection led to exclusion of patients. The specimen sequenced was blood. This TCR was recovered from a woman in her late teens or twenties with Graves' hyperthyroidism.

The CDR3 region has the DNA TGTGCCAGCAGCTTAGATGCCGGTACGGGAGGGCCCCAGCATTTT. This translates into CASSLDAGTGGPQHF. This chain uses TRBV7-9 with TRBJ1-5; no definite D call. Germline loops: CDR1 SEHNR, CDR2 FQNEAQ (reference sequence). The CDR3 is 15 amino acids. With 1 base removed from V and 9 bases from J, the gap between germline ends came to 16 bases.